This T cell receptor (beta chain) emerged from a study of cytomegalovirus exposure and HLA in healthy donors. This CDR3 is built from 16 residues. CDR1 and CDR2 (germline): LNHDA, SQIVND (reference sequence). Unmatched junction bases numbered 11, after V lost 5 bases and J lost 5 bases. The PCR contained 60 Vbeta and 13 Jbeta primers. Sequenced by immunoSEQ multiplex PCR; TCRdb stores in-frame clones only, minus some. The sample includes 150,000 to 200,000 clones, roughly 79% of them seen just once. This chain joins TRBV19 and TRBJ1-1; 10 positions agree with TRBD1. The specimen sequenced was PBMCs. The origin of this receptor is a man aged 35 to 55 in good health and CMV-seropositive. CDR3 DNA: TGTGCCAGTAGTTCCAATCGGGGACAGGGGAAAACTGAAGCTTTCTTT. As protein: CASSSNRGQGKTEAFF.